This TCR beta chain emerged from a study of beta chain features in type 1 diabetes. Study conclusions and caveats: Insertions at VDJ junctions were less frequent in type 1 diabetes patients. These patients also deleted more nucleotides at the same junctions. A moderate, significant TCRB CDR3 shortening appeared in type 1 diabetes across four CD4+ subsets.

It was one heparinised blood draw, averaging about 116 mL, that each donor gave. This clone was observed a few times. No antigen is known for it. The whole isolated RNA underwent reverse transcription, so sequencing captured expressed TCRB transcripts. Here immunoSEQ multiplex PCR was the method, and the copy in TCRdb shows in-frame clones only, minus some. The table includes some 350,000 clones, 8.5% to 10% detected once. The specimen was central memory CD4+ T cells from blood. The sequence was obtained from a man aged 25-45 years with type 1 diabetes.

In DNA, the CDR3 is TGTGCCAGCTCACCAAGTTCGACAGGGACTGGAAACACCATATATTTT. This sequence encodes CASSPSSTGTGNTIYF. The gene calls are TRBV18 and TRBJ1-3; the match to TRBD1 covers 7 bases. Losses at the gene ends were 2 bases for V and 2 bases for J; bases not matched to a gene: 6. This CDR3 region has 16 residues. Germline assignment: CDR1 KGHSH and CDR2 LQKENI.